In its sample, the clone carrying this T cell receptor beta chain was seen a few times. Its antigen is as yet unknown. V gave up 3 bases and J gave up 4 bases, with 11 bases separating them. The length of the CDR3 is 14 residues. Germline values: CDR1 MDHEN, CDR2 SYDVKM. These data are taken from a study of blood T cells in healthy people across ages. Whole-study context: T cells yielded about one barcoded beta molecule per two cells through template switching.

Alongside a J-beta primer mix, a sample-barcoded 5' primer served in a second PCR lasting about 6 to 12 cycles. A template-switch adaptor that had 12 random nucleotides put a tag on each cDNA molecule. One entry per CDR3 protein, called by TCRdb with MiXCR from the 5' RACE reads. The repertoire holds 1.5 million to 2 million distinct CDR3 sequences, with roughly 27% as singletons. Study-wide points: Per-million-T-cell TCR beta diversity fell roughly linearly with age.

Material for sequencing was blood. This chain joins TRBV28 and TRBJ2-3; D remains unclear. The TCR comes from a woman aged 25 to 45 in good health. The CDR3, as DNA: TGTGCCAGCAGTTTTCAAGTTGGGGCAGATACGCAGTATTTT. Its protein is CASSFQVGADTQYF.